This TCR beta chain was documented in a study of tumor and adjacent non-tumor tissue in lung cancer. The CDR3 is made up of 13 amino acids. The template was RNA from unsorted bulk tissue. Distant lung tissue was collected more than 3 cm away from the tumor edge. Three rounds of nested PCR, following a modified ARM-PCR protocol, produced the TCRbeta library. TCRdb used MiXCR to reprocess the multiplex PCR reads, holding one entry per CDR3 protein. The sample lists 60,000 to 100,000 distinct CDR3 sequences, approximately 82% occurring once. There are a few counts of this clonotype. This could be a read error, since a much larger clone is one nucleotide away.

The TCR originated in a man aged 70 or older with non-small cell lung cancer. The V call is TRBV12-3 or TRBV12-4, the J call TRBJ1-1; D uncertain. The sample consisted of distant non-tumor lung tissue. This CDR3 is CASSFRESPETFF. The CDR3 DNA follows: TGTGCCAGCAGTTTCCGGGAGTCTCCTGAAACTTTCTTT.